Detailed here is one T cell receptor beta chain. Its antigen is unidentified. This record belongs to a study of yellow fever vaccine responses in identical twins. TCRdb re-called the RT-PCR reads with MiXCR, one entry per CDR3 protein. The sample consists of some 20,000 distinct CDR3 sequences, about two thirds of them appearing once. Findings and limits, study-wide: Twins reportedly showed a vaccine T cell response that seemed partly convergent and partly personalized.

This clonotype was obtained from a woman between 18 and 29 years old who received the yellow fever vaccine. Source: T cells from blood (PBMCs), unsorted or a sorted subset (not recorded which), taken before or after yellow fever vaccination (not recorded which).

The CDR3 spells CASRATQGNTGELFF. For the CDR3, the DNA is TGTGCCAGCAGGGCAACTCAGGGGAACACCGGGGAGCTGTTTTTT. The chain joins TRBV21-1 to TRBJ2-2; the D call TRBD1 from the table was never checked on the DNA. TRBV21-1 is a known pseudogene. This CDR3 has 15 residues.